The subject of this entry is one T cell receptor (beta chain). The antigen it recognizes is unknown. There are no base qualities to consult, and no much larger clone falls within one base. The cohort comprised 710 or so healthy bone marrow donors. Cohort members were all nominally healthy when sampled, although unrecorded immune exposures were likely present. The donor was CMV seronegative and was included in the group of a few hundred seronegative cohort members. Every donor gave a peripheral blood sample, and the peripheral blood mononuclear cells from that sample were used for TCR beta sequencing. Genomic DNA extraction from the blood cell samples was performed with the Qiagen DNeasy Blood Extraction Kit. The CDR3 goes from the cysteine to the phenylalanine over 15 residues. Only CDR3 DNA remains: 45 bases, in frame from the first base. Trimming removed 7 bases from V and 3 bases from J, leaving 18 bases between the germline ends. The CDR1 and CDR2 encoded by the germline V gene (reference sequence) are MNHNY and SVGAGI.

The sample is drawn from a study of cytomegalovirus exposure and HLA in healthy donors (dated by TCRdb to 2017 to 2019). About the investigation overall: According to an earlier analysis of around 600 of the donors, 150 million to 200 million T cells yielded 117 million unique TCR beta sequences and about 280 Gb of sequence data. An early release that covered 640 HLA-typed donors contained around 300 gigabases of sequencing data and roughly 84 million unique TCR sequences. Of the approximately 400 genotyped donors, around 81% fell in the genetic ancestry cluster associated with self-reported Caucasian donors. The aim of the study was to test whether cataloging public T cell receptors could identify signatures of past pathogen exposure. Using immunosequencing, the study profiled T cell repertoires from about 620 subjects and related those repertoires to cytomegalovirus serostatus. Besides the first cohort of 666 subjects, a separate validation cohort made up of 120 different subjects was used. To predict cytomegalovirus infection status, the study combined high-throughput TCR immunosequencing, statistical association of individual TCRs with disease status, and machine learning. A later analysis re-examined previously published TCR beta repertoires from about 670 donors and added high-resolution HLA genotyping to investigate patterns of TCR occurrence. Rather than using new phenotypic data, the later analysis identified candidate immune exposures from TCR beta sequences and from how often those sequences occurred across donors. To decide whether each TCR beta V gene segment behaved as functional or pseudogenic, an earlier analysis of several hundred of the donors relied on high-throughput TCR beta sequencing. Alongside the repertoire data, information on donor age, sex, ethnicity and CMV serostatus was compiled. A later genetic analysis used genome-wide SNP genotypes for about 55% of the 666 donors, treating that subset as a discovery cohort. All discovery cohort repertoires had been generated on a single sequencing platform. Both class I and class II loci were covered by HLA typing, at four-digit resolution. Typing coverage differed by locus: A, B, C, DRB1 and DQB1 were typed in roughly 620-630 donors, DQA1 in roughly 500, DPA1 in 606, and DPB1 in just under 490. Five DR-DQ haplotypes were handled as single units for association and clustering, since linkage in the cohort was strong. On average, about 200,000 unique TCR beta nucleotide sequences were sequenced per donor among some 430 genotyped donors of the cohort, with 15% to 20% of those sequences being non-productive. Overall results and qualifications from the work: Across donors, most TCR sequences were observed very rarely, whereas some public TCRs were present in many individuals. A total of roughly 160 TCR beta chains were listed by the study as associated with cytomegalovirus. Because counts were too low, 15 to 20 rarely observed V segments, including chromosome 9 orphons, were excluded from the earlier analysis of 587 of the donors. Compared with equally common non-associated chains, HLA-associated TCR beta chains in a later analysis were more clonally expanded and had lower generation probabilities. In a later genetic analysis, a missense DCLRE1C variant was associated with V-gene and J-gene trimming of TCR beta chains, and the association was replicated in an independent cohort. In a later analysis, most CMV-associated TCR beta chains were found to appear HLA-restricted, with HLA associations seemingly driven largely by CMV exposure. The classifier was reported to diagnose cytomegalovirus status with high specificity and sensitivity in both the original cohort and the validation cohort. Because the 87-base-pair reads could not distinguish some IMGT-functional V segments, including TRBV6-2 and TRBV6-3, those segments were excluded. A cluster of highly shared sequence variants was judged likely to represent a technical artifact of the sequencing pipeline. At a false discovery rate of 0.05, a later analysis linked fewer than 20,000 TCR beta sequences to specific HLA alleles. HLA typing was unavailable for some donors at each locus, so association tests used only the typed subset. Several of the top co-occurrence clusters appeared to be linked to parvovirus B19, influenza, CMV and Epstein-Barr virus, according to a later analysis. Strong co-occurrence of HLA alleles, especially DR and DQ, made assigning TCR associations to individual alleles difficult. The authors suggested that the approach could potentially be extended to other disease states and immunological phenotypes. Linkage disequilibrium might explain the correlated functional status among segregating V segments, but an unknown experimental factor could not be ruled out. In vitro tests confirmed that a few of the cytomegalovirus-associated TCR beta chains recognize cytomegalovirus antigens. A further reported finding was that TCR beta sequences accurately predicted the HLA-A and HLA-B alleles for most subjects in the first cohort. In a later genetic analysis, fewer N-insertions in productive TCRs were reported among donors in an Asian-associated ancestry cluster than the roughly 670-donor mean. In an earlier analysis of under 600 of the donors, most TCR beta V segments were observed in productive rearrangements about 90% or about 30% of the time, broadly matching IMGT annotations. This cohort had only TCR beta chains sequenced, and the lack of alpha or paired-chain data limited which features could be detected. In a later analysis, the rate of TCR association differed among HLA loci, with DRB1 alleles having the most associated TCRs and HLA-C alleles having the fewest. The only immune exposure information available for the cohort was CMV serostatus. Roughly uniform sequencing depth across donors was assumed in presence/absence analyses, although this assumption may not hold.

The library was built by means of the immunoSEQ multiplex PCR assay. For the multiplex PCR, a mixture combining 60 forward primers for TCR Vbeta segments and 13 reverse primers for TCR Jbeta segments was used. A multiplex PCR assay on genomic DNA amplified the CDR3 region of rearranged TCR beta genes. Amplified TCR beta libraries were sequenced as 87-base-pair reads on the Illumina HiSeq System. The published analysis was carried out like this. A later analysis tallied about 77 million unique TCR beta chains across the 650 to 750 repertoires, and about 10 million of those chains were shared by two or more donors. To remove PCR and sequencing errors, raw reads were error-corrected and collapsed into unique sequences using a nearest-neighbor algorithm that merged closely related sequences. CDR3 sequences were aligned to IMGT reference sequences to assign V, D and J gene segments. For a sequence to be retained, at least a six-nucleotide match to both a V gene segment and a J gene segment was required. Rearrangements were classified as productive when the CDR3 lacked stop codons and remained in frame with V and J, and all other rearrangements were classified as non-productive. Following IMGT convention, CDR3 was defined as the stretch from the second conserved V-encoded cysteine up to the conserved J-encoded phenylalanine. The earlier analysis of fewer than 700 of the donors excluded sequences that lacked an unambiguous match to a single V gene segment. In an earlier analysis of more than 500 of the donors, a V segment was called functional when productive rearrangements were above 56.7%, and segregating when the standard deviation between donors exceeded 5%. A statistical classification framework was developed to diagnose cytomegalovirus status using the catalog of TCR beta chain sequences. In a later analysis, TCR nucleotide sequences were compared against IMGT/GENE-DB human TR gene sequences so that V and J genes could be assigned. A later analysis assigned CDR3 sequences and most-parsimonious VDJ recombination scenarios with the TCRdist pipeline. In a later analysis, each TCR beta chain was defined by its CDR3 amino acid sequence together with its V-gene family, and reads lacking a unique V-gene family were excluded. A later analysis removed 592 highly shared, low-generation-probability nucleotide sequences to deal with suspected cross-contamination and a sequencing artifact. A later analysis calculated a clonal expansion index for each public chain from normalized within-repertoire ranks of inferred template counts. In a later analysis, generation probabilities were computed with a VDJ recombination model fitted to out-of-frame rearrangements, and the resulting probabilities were checked against IGoR. Hypergeometric tests were used in a later analysis to score TCR-TCR, TCR-HLA and TCR-CMV co-occurrence, with a repertoire-size bias correction applied to the TCR pairs. A later analysis estimated false discovery rates by permuting HLA or CMV assignments 20 times. In a later analysis, co-occurring TCRs were grouped using DBSCAN, with TCRdist sequence similarity added in when clustering inside HLA-allele-positive subsets. Co-occurrence clustering excluded repertoires with fewer than 30,000 or more than 120,000 public chains, plus five with anomalous nucleotide sharing. Not all clones reach the TCRdb copy of this immuneACCESS table, which keeps in-frame sequences only. Checked studies attribute under half of the gap to unresolved V genes and leave the rest unexplained. The DNA gave D and trimming, while V, J and clone size come from that table. This sample lists hundreds of thousands of clones; approximately 82% were detected once. The ten top clones hold 0.5% to 0.7% of the sample.

The receptor was derived from a woman in her thirties or forties in good health and CMV-seronegative. Sequencing used PBMCs. In this chain, TRBV6-6 is recombined with TRBJ1-1, with the D gene too uncertain to name. In nucleotide form, the sequence is TGTGCCAGCATCATAGCCCGAGGGCAGGACACTGAAGCTTTCTTT. Translated, this is CASIIARGQDTEAFF.